Each of the 24 T cell receptor beta chains below was sequenced from the same sample in a study of regulatory T cells in long-lasting Graves disease. Time point denoted: newly diagnosed GD, antithyroid drugs for less than 3 months. The TCR library was prepared using RNA isolated from PBMCs. Construction of the TCR beta libraries employed iRepertoire HTBI primers in conjunction with Arm-PCR of CDR3 regions. Each CDR3 protein is one row after TCRdb ran MiXCR on the multiplex PCR reads. The table includes more than 350,000 distinct CDR3 sequences, 14% to 15% detected once. These data were likewise used in another study, on T cells in Graves' hyperthyroidism and ophthalmopathy.

Source: peripheral blood mononuclear cells (PBMCs), taken at new diagnosis, from a patient treated with antithyroid drugs. These receptors originate from a woman in her 30s with Graves disease.

This clonotype was counted many times. The V gene is TRBV6-1, the J gene TRBJ2-3; 8 bases align to TRBD2. The germline V gene has CDR1 MNHNS and CDR2 SASEGT. This CDR3 is built from 14 residues. V shed 4 bases and J 4 bases; nucleotides not matched to a gene: 4. CDR3 bases: TGTGCCAGCAGTGCGGGACTAGTCGCAGATACGCAGTATTTT. This encodes CASSAGLVADTQYF.

The table lists this clonotype with many counts. This chain joins TRBV4-1 and TRBJ2-1; maybe TRBD2 (6 bases). The CDR3 spans 17 residues. Germline CDR1 MGHRA, CDR2 YSYEKL. V lost 0 bases, J lost 0 bases, and 12 bases lay in between. The CDR3 nucleotides read TGCGCCAGCAGCCAAGACAGCTCTAGCGACTCCTACAATGAGCAGTTCTTC. This gives the protein CASSQDSSSDSYNEQFF.

There are many counts of this clonotype. This chain joins TRBV20-1 and TRBJ2-7; D may correspond to TRBD1 or TRBD2 (5 bases each). The V and J ends lost 3 bases and 0 bases respectively, with 9 bases between them. The CDR3 sequence is 13 residues long. CDR1 and CDR2 from the germline V gene are DFQATT and SNEGSKA (reference sequence). CDR3: CSASGAVSYEQYF. The DNA of the CDR3 is TGCAGTGCTAGCGGGGCGGTCTCCTACGAGCAGTACTTC.

The chain employs TRBV19 and TRBJ2-1; TRBD2 matches at 7 bases. This CDR3 is 16 amino acids long. V shed 3 bases, J shed 6 bases, and the junction held 11 bases outside the gene matches. Per germline, CDR1 LNHDA and CDR2 SQIVND (reference sequence). The chain's CDR3 is CASSIWAGAPGNEQFF. CDR3 in DNA: TGTGCCAGTAGTATTTGGGCGGGAGCCCCCGGCAATGAGCAGTTCTTC.

This clonotype was recorded at least ten times. CDR3 sequence reads: CAISSGLYLNQPQHF. The DNA of the CDR3 is TGTGCCATCAGTTCGGGACTATACCTCAATCAGCCCCAGCATTTT. V is TRBV10-3 and J is TRBJ1-5; weak D call: TRBD1 (5 bases). Trimming cost V 5 bases and J 3 bases, with 14 bases left between them. The length of the CDR3 is 15 residues. Germline loops: CDR1 ENHRY, CDR2 SYGVKD.

This clonotype was seen more than once but under ten times. The J gene is TRBJ2-1, the V gene TRBV5-1, with no clear D. The CDR3 has 16 residues. Trimming cost V 0 bases and J 0 bases, with 10 bases left between them. Looked up from germline, CDR1 is SGHRS and CDR2 is YFSETQ. The CDR3 sequence: CASSLGPAPSYNEQFF. The DNA for the CDR3 is TGCGCCAGCAGCTTGGGGCCAGCCCCCTCCTACAATGAGCAGTTCTTC.

V gene TRBV15 combines with J gene TRBJ2-1, with TRBD1 as a possible D gene (6 bases). V dropped 5 bases and J dropped 3 bases, with 14 bases sitting between them. The CDR3 sequence is 15 residues long. Germline V CDR1 and CDR2: LNHNV, YYDKDF (reference sequence). This CDR3 is CATSFQRDNYNEQFF. CDR3 in DNA: TGTGCCACCAGCTTCCAACGGGACAACTACAATGAGCAGTTCTTC.

This clonotype was observed at least ten times. The rearrangement uses TRBV12-3 or TRBV12-4 and TRBJ2-1, with 9 nucleotides matching TRBD2. The CDR3 loop spans 14 amino acids. V dropped 5 bases and J dropped 4; count of bases not matched to a gene: 3. The CDR3 bases are TGTGCCAGCAGTGCGGGAGGGGCGTACAATGAGCAGTTCTTC. Translation gives CASSAGGAYNEQFF.

V and J are TRBV9 and TRBJ2-1; possible D gene TRBD2, 6 bases. Germline values: CDR1 SGDLS, CDR2 YYNGEE. The CDR3 loop spans 15 amino acids. Trimming stripped 0 bases from V and 4 bases from J, with 11 bases between. The CDR3 reads CASSVVTSPYNEQFF. CDR3 in DNA: TGTGCCAGCAGCGTAGTTACTAGCCCTTACAATGAGCAGTTCTTC.

This clonotype was seen ten or more times. The chain links TRBV5-8 to TRBJ2-7; D might be TRBD1 (5 bases). The CDR3 length is 15 residues. Germline lookup yields CDR1 SGHTS and CDR2 YDEGEE. The ends were cut back, 0 bases at V and 3 bases at J, with 13 bases in the middle. In DNA, the CDR3 is TGTGCCAGCAGCTTGGAGGCAGGGCGGTACTACGAGCAGTACTTC. Its translation is CASSLEAGRYYEQYF.

The sample holds many counts of this clonotype. The V gene is TRBV9, the J gene TRBJ2-1, with TRBD2 identical over 10 bases. The CDR3 runs 15 residues. The ends lost 0 bases at V and 10 bases at J; junction bases unmatched: 7. Germline-derived CDR1 and CDR2 are SGDLS and YYNGEE. CDR3 protein: CASSVVGTSDYEQFF. CDR3 coding DNA: TGTGCCAGCAGCGTAGTGGGGACTAGCGATTACGAGCAGTTCTTC.

The chain links TRBV19 to TRBJ2-7, with 7 bases that match TRBD2. The CDR3 contains 21 residues. V was pared by 1 base and J by 3 bases, with 24 bases of the junction left unmatched. Germline CDR1 and CDR2: LNHDA and SQIVND (reference sequence). Here the CDR3 reads CASSIGLGEAISGGGGYEQYF. In DNA form, the CDR3 reads TGTGCCAGTAGTATAGGATTGGGAGAGGCTATATCGGGAGGTGGTGGCTACGAGCAGTACTTC.

This clonotype was seen repeatedly, ten times or more. The chain combines TRBV6-1 with TRBJ1-5; tentatively, D is TRBD1 (5 bases). This CDR3 contains 14 residues. Germline-derived CDR1 and CDR2 are MNHNS and SASEGT. V was shortened by 5 bases and J by 3 bases, with 11 bases between the two germline ends. CDR3 DNA: TGTGCCAGCAGTCAGGGTGGCCACAATCAGCCCCAGCATTTT. Encoded protein: CASSQGGHNQPQHF.

The gene calls are TRBV4-1 and TRBJ2-5; maybe TRBD2 (7 bases). The ends were cut back, 5 bases at V and 5 bases at J, with 15 bases in the middle. The CDR3 loop spans 14 amino acids. CDR1 and CDR2 (germline): MGHRA, YSYEKL. In DNA, the CDR3 is TGCGCCAGCAGCAGGGGGGGTCTGTTTGAGACCCAGTACTTC. Amino acids: CASSRGGLFETQYF.

The chain joins TRBV2 to TRBJ2-5; 10 bases agree with TRBD2. This CDR3 comprises 15 residues. The V and J ends lost 4 bases and 4 bases, in that order; junction bases with no gene match: 6. Germline CDR1 is SNHLY and CDR2 is FYNNEI. This chain's CDR3 is CASSAEREGGETQYF. The CDR3 bases are TGTGCCAGCAGTGCGGAGCGGGAGGGCGGAGAGACCCAGTACTTC.

The chain is built from TRBV4-1 and TRBJ2-1; 10 bases fit TRBD2. CDR3 size: 17 residues. CDR1 and CDR2 (germline): MGHRA, YSYEKL. The V gene end was trimmed by 4 bases and the J gene end by 5 bases; junction bases not matched to a gene: 11. CDR3 DNA sequence: TGCGCCAGCAGCCCCAGAGGTTTAGCGGGGGGCGACAATGAGCAGTTCTTC. The encoded protein is CASSPRGLAGGDNEQFF.

This clonotype showed up many times. The chain joins TRBV5-1 to TRBJ2-7; no clear D. Germline V CDR1 and CDR2: SGHRS, YFSETQ. V was pared by 2 bases and J by 5 bases, with 5 bases between. The CDR3 covers 11 residues. The CDR3 reads CASSFSNEQYF. The CDR3 DNA follows: TGCGCCAGCAGCTTCAGTAACGAGCAGTACTTC.

This clonotype was seen ten or more times. DNA of the CDR3: TGTGCCAGCAGTGTGGAACAGGGAGGGGATACGCAGTATTTT. Translated: CASSVEQGGDTQYF. J is TRBJ2-3 and V is TRBV6-2 or TRBV6-3; maybe TRBD2 (7 bases). V lost 5 bases, J lost 6 bases, and 15 bases lay in between. In germline, CDR1 is MNHEY, CDR2 SVGEGT. This CDR3 is 14 amino acids long.

This clonotype was seen a few times. The CDR3 coding sequence is TGTGCCAGCACTTTTCTTCAGGGAAGCTTGAGCTCTGGAAACACCATATATTTT. Translated: CASTFLQGSLSSGNTIYF. The gene calls are TRBV12-3 or TRBV12-4 and TRBJ1-3, with D possibly being TRBD1 (5 bases). Trimming removed 7 bases at V and 0 bases at J, with 22 bases between. The CDR3 totals 18 residues.

The sample holds many counts of this clonotype. This rearrangement joins TRBV5-1 to TRBJ2-3; weak D call: TRBD1 (6 bases). Trimming pared 4 bases from V and 8 bases from J, leaving 17 bases between. Germline V lookup: CDR1 SGHRS, CDR2 YFSETQ. The CDR3 covers 14 residues. The CDR3 DNA is TGCGCCAGCAGCGAAGGGATGGGGGCCGGTACGCAGTATTTT. It translates to CASSEGMGAGTQYF.

In the case of this clonotype: This sequence is one base from a far larger clone and is likely a read error. The chain joins TRBV12-3 or TRBV12-4 to TRBJ2-5, with 14 bases identical to TRBD2. CDR3 length: 17 amino acids. V shed 1 base and J 11 bases; nucleotides not matched to a gene: 12. DNA for the CDR3: TGTGCCAGCAGTTTAGGGACTAGCGGGAGGATTTACTCTGAGCAGTACTTC. This encodes CASSLGTSGRIYSEQYF.

This clonotype has a count of ten or more. The chain links TRBV2 to TRBJ2-7; no firm D call. CDR3 length equals 14 residues. V lost 4 bases and J 4 bases, leaving 14 bases between the germline ends. Germline assignment: CDR1 SNHLY and CDR2 FYNNEI. CDR3 coding DNA: TGTGCCAGCAGTGCGTCGGCCTCGGAGTACGAGCAGTACTTC. The encoded protein is CASSASASEYEQYF.

The table lists this clonotype with many counts. This sequence joins TRBV11-2 and TRBJ2-5, with D perhaps matching TRBD2 (5 bases). The V end lost 1 base, the J end lost 5 bases, and 14 bases lay between the germline ends. In germline, CDR1 is SGHAT, CDR2 FQNNGV. The CDR3 totals 15 residues. Written as DNA, the CDR3 is TGTGCCAGCAGCTTAGTATCCCTAGCTTGGGAGACCCAGTACTTC. Its protein product is CASSLVSLAWETQYF. Filled out from reference TRBV11-2 and TRBJ2-5, the complete variable domain reads EAGVAQSPRYKIIEKRQSVAFWCNPISGHATLYWYQQILGQGPKLLIQFQNNGVVDDSQLPKDRFSAERLKGVDSTLKIQPAKLEDSAVYLCASSLVSLAWETQYFGPGTRLLVL.

This clonotype has just a few counts. The V gene is TRBV20-1, the J gene TRBJ2-4; D is perhaps TRBD1 (5 bases). V was cut by 4 bases and J by 2 bases, with 15 bases left in between. The CDR3 is 15 amino acids. Germline V lookup: CDR1 DFQATT, CDR2 SNEGSKA (reference sequence). The CDR3 sequence is CSANPAGSSKNIQYF. DNA of the CDR3: TGCAGTGCTAATCCCGCAGGGTCTTCCAAAAACATTCAGTACTTC.